Here is one T cell receptor (beta chain) with its context. The germline V gene encodes CDR1 LGHNA and CDR2 YSLEER. Trimming cost V 0 bases and J 6 bases, with 18 bases left between them. This CDR3 contains 18 residues. Participants spanned ages roughly 18 to 90 years and resided in about 24 US areas. Participant-given clinical history determined each cohort assignment. This sample stems from a study of blood T cell repertoires in COVID-19. Overall study context: The United States, Italy and Spain were the sources of the acute and convalescent COVID-19 samples. Nucleic acid was either cDNA or gDNA, and it came from T cells, B-cell-depleted T cells, or PBMCs.

The table came from immunoSEQ multiplex PCR; TCRdb's copy has only in-frame clones and leaves some out. The data hold about 200,000 clones, with about 80% observed a single time. Sequencing input: PBMCs or T cells enriched from blood (not recorded which). The gene calls are TRBV4-3 and TRBJ1-6, with D hard to call. The sequence derives from a woman between 55 and 75 years old with acute COVID-19. CDR3 loop: CASSQDRTAPGSNSPLHF. CDR3 DNA sequence: TGCGCCAGCAGCCAAGATCGGACGGCCCCGGGGAGTAATTCACCCCTCCACTTT.